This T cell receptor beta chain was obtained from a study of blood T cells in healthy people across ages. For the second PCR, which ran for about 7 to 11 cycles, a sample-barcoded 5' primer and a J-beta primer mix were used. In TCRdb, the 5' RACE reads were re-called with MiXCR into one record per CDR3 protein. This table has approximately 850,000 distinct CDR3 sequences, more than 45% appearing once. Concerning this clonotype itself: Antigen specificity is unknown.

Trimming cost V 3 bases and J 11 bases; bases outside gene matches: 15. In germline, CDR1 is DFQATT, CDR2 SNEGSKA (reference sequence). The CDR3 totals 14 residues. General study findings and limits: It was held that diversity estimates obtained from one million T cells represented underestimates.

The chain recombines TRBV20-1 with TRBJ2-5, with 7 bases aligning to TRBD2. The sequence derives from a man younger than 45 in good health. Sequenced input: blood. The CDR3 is CSARTRTSMDEQYF. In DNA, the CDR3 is TGCAGTGCTAGGACCAGGACTAGTATGGATGAGCAGTACTTC.